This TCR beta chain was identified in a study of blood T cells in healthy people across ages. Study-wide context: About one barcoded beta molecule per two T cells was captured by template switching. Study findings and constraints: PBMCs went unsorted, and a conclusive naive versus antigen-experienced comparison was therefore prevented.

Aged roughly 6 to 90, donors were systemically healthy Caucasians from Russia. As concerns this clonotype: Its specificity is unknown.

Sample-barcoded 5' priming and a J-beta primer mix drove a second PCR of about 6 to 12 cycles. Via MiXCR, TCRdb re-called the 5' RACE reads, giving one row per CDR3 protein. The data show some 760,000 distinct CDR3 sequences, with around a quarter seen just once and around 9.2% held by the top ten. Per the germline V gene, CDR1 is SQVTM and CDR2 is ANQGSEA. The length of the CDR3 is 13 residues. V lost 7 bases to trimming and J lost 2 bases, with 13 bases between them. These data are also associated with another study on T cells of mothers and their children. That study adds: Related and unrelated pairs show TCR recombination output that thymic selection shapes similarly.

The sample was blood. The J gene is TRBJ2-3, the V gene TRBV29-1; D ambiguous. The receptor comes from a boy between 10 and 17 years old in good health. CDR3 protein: CSAPYGITDTQYF. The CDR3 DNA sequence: TGCAGCGCCCCTTATGGTATCACAGATACGCAGTATTTT.